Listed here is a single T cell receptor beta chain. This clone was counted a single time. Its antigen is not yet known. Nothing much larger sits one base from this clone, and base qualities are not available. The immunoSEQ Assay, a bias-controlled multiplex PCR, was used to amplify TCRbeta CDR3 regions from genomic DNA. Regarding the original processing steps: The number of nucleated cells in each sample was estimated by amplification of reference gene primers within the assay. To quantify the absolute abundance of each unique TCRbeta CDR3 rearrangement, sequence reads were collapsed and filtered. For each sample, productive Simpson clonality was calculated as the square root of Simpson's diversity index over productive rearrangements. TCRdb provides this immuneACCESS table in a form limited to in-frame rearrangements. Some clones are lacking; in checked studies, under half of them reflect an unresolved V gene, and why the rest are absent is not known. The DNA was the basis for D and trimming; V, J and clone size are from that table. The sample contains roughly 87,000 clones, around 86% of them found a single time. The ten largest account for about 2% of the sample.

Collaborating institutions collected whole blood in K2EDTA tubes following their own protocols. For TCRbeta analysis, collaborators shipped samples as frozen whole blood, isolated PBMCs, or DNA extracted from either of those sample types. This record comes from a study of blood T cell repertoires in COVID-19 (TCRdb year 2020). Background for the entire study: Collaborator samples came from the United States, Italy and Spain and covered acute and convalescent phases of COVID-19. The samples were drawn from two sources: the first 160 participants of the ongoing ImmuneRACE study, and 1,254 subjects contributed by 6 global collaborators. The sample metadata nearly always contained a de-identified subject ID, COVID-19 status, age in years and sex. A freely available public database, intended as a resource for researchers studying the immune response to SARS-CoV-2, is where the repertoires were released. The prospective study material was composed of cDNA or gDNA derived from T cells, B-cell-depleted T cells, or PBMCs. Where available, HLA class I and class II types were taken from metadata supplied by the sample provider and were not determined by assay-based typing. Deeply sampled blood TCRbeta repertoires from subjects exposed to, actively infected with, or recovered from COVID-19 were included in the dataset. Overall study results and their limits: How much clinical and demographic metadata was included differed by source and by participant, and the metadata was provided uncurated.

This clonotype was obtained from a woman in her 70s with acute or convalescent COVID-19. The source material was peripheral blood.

This receptor has the CDR3 CSARQGEQYF. In nucleotide form, the sequence is TGCAGTGCTAGGCAGGGCGAGCAGTACTTC. This chain joins TRBV20-1 to TRBJ2-7, with a tentative D gene TRBD1 over 5 matching bases. The germline V gene (reference sequence) specifies DFQATT as CDR1 and SNEGSKA as CDR2. The CDR3 sequence holds 10 residues, the cysteine and phenylalanine included. Kept here is only the CDR3 DNA, which spans 30 bases and is read in frame from base 1. V is clipped by 3 bases and J by 6 bases, and the sequence between their germline boundaries is 6 bases long.